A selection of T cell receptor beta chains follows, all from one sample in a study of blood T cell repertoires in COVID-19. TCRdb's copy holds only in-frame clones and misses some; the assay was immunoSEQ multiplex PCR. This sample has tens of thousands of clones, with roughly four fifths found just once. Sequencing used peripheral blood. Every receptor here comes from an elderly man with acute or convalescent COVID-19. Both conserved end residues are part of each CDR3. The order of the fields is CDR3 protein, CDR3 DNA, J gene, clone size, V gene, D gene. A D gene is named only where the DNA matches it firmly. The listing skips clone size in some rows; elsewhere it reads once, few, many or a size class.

CASSPSRNSGNTIYF TGTGCCAGCAGCCCTTCGCGGAACTCTGGAAACACCATATATTTT TRBJ1-3 NA TRBV11-2 NA
CASSDSETGAQHF TGTGCCAGCAGTGACTCAGAAACAGGGGCCCAGCATTTT TRBJ1-5 NA TRBV6-4 TRBD1
CAWSSSGQGRGYTF TGTGCCTGGAGTTCTAGTGGACAGGGACGTGGCTACACCTTC TRBJ1-2 NA TRBV30 TRBD1
CAIGTSGSYNEQFF TGTGCCATCGGGACTAGCGGCTCCTACAATGAGCAGTTCTTC TRBJ2-1 NA TRBV10-3 TRBD2
CASSYDRATDTQYF TGTGCCAGCAGTTACGACAGGGCAACAGATACGCAGTATTTT TRBJ2-3 NA TRBV6-2/TRBV6-3 TRBD1
CASSPRGTSGNTIYF TGTGCCAGCAGTCCCCGCGGAACCTCTGGAAACACCATATATTTT TRBJ1-3 NA TRBV27 NA
CASSLGAGDQETQYF TGCGCCAGCAGCTTGGGAGCGGGGGACCAAGAGACCCAGTACTTC TRBJ2-5 NA TRBV5-1 TRBD2
CASSPTGTDYEQYF TGTGCCAGCTCACCCACCGGGACAGACTACGAGCAGTACTTC TRBJ2-7 NA TRBV18 TRBD1
CASSPSNRGTEKLFF TGTGCCAGCAGTCCCTCAAACAGGGGCACTGAAAAACTGTTTTTT TRBJ1-4 NA TRBV27 TRBD1
CSVEARTGELFF TGCAGCGTTGAAGCCCGCACCGGGGAGCTGTTTTTT TRBJ2-2 NA TRBV29-1 NA
CASALGGRGYGYTF TGTGCTAGTGCCCTGGGGGGGCGCGGCTATGGCTACACCTTC TRBJ1-2 NA TRBV12-5 NA
CASKGQGRTPLHF TGTGCCAGCAAGGGACAGGGGAGGACACCCCTCCACTTT TRBJ1-6 once TRBV7-9 TRBD1
CASSQGGTRPNEKLFF TGTGCCAGCAGCCAAGGAGGGACTCGGCCTAATGAAAAACTGTTTTTT TRBJ1-4 NA TRBV14 NA
CASSLDGYTQYF TGTGCCAGCAGCTTAGACGGGTATACGCAGTATTTT TRBJ2-3 NA TRBV7-9 NA
CASSQGAQNTEAFF TGCGCCAGCAGCCAGGGGGCCCAGAACACTGAAGCTTTCTTT TRBJ1-1 NA TRBV5-1 TRBD1
CAWSMDRVGGYTF TGTGCCTGGAGTATGGACAGGGTCGGCGGCTACACCTTC TRBJ1-2 NA TRBV30 TRBD1
CASSPPNSNQPQHF TGTGCCAGCAGTCCCCCTAATAGCAATCAGCCCCAGCATTTT TRBJ1-5 NA TRBV6-5 NA
CASSLGTGTETQYF TGTGCCAGCAGCTTGGGTACAGGGACGGAGACCCAGTACTTC TRBJ2-5 NA TRBV5-6 NA
CATSDGQGRSDTQYF TGTGCCACCAGTGACGGCCAGGGGCGCTCAGATACGCAGTATTTT TRBJ2-3 once TRBV24-1 NA
CASSLDSTTYEQYF TGTGCCAGCAGCTTGGACTCAACGACCTACGAGCAGTACTTC TRBJ2-7 NA TRBV5-4 NA
CASSLESGPSYGYTF TGTGCCAGCAGCTTAGAGTCAGGGCCAAGCTATGGCTACACCTTC TRBJ1-2 NA TRBV7-2 NA
CASRRQGGQETQYF TGTGCCAGCAGACGACAGGGTGGCCAAGAGACCCAGTACTTC TRBJ2-5 NA TRBV7-9 TRBD1
CASSAPTGGRSYEQYF TGTGCCAGCAGTGCCCCCACAGGGGGCAGATCCTACGAGCAGTACTTC TRBJ2-7 NA TRBV6-1 TRBD1
CASSPEGAKPNYGYTF TGTGCCAGCAGCCCTGAGGGGGCGAAACCTAACTATGGCTACACCTTC TRBJ1-2 NA TRBV4-2 TRBD1
CASSYPGLAGGVPYNEQFF TGTGCCAGCAGTTATCCGGGACTAGCGGGGGGTGTTCCTTACAATGAGCAGTTCTTC TRBJ2-1 NA TRBV27 TRBD2
CASSVEPGSTDTQYF TGTGCCAGCTCGGTAGAGCCTGGTAGCACAGATACGCAGTATTTT TRBJ2-3 NA TRBV18 NA
CASSLGQALTDTQYF TGTGCCAGCAGCTTAGGACAGGCGCTCACAGATACGCAGTATTTT TRBJ2-3 NA TRBV7-3 TRBD1
CASSGTGQVYGYTF TGTGCCAGCAGCGGGACAGGGCAGGTCTATGGCTACACCTTC TRBJ1-2 NA TRBV2 TRBD1
CASGRGDQTNEKLFF TGTGCCAGCGGCCGCGGGGATCAAACTAATGAAAAACTGTTTTTT TRBJ1-4 NA TRBV7-8 NA
CASREGANTEAFF TGCGCCAGCAGGGAGGGGGCCAACACTGAAGCTTTCTTT TRBJ1-1 NA TRBV10-1 TRBD1
CAWSRGAADTQYF TGTGCCTGGAGCCGGGGGGCGGCCGATACGCAGTATTTT TRBJ2-3 NA TRBV30 NA
CASRDGTGWRVEQFF TGTGCCAGCAGAGATGGGACAGGGTGGAGGGTTGAGCAGTTCTTC TRBJ2-1 once TRBV6-5 TRBD1
CASSLRLAGLHNEQFF TGTGCCAGCAGCTTGCGACTAGCGGGTCTACACAATGAGCAGTTCTTC TRBJ2-1 NA TRBV5-6 TRBD2
CASSPGQGAEKLFF TGCGCCAGCAGCCCGGGACAGGGGGCTGAAAAACTGTTTTTT TRBJ1-4 few TRBV5-1 TRBD1
CASSPLGGGETQYF TGTGCCAGCAGCCCCCTGGGCGGGGGAGAGACCCAGTACTTC TRBJ2-5 NA TRBV3-1/TRBV3-2 TRBD2
CASSPDRVNSPLHF TGTGCCAGTAGCCCAGACAGGGTAAATTCACCCCTCCACTTT TRBJ1-6 NA TRBV19 TRBD1
CASSLLGGTGQNTEAFF TGTGCCAGCAGCCTCTTAGGAGGGACAGGACAGAACACTGAAGCTTTCTTT TRBJ1-1 few TRBV14 TRBD1
CASSLEGARNTIYF TGCGCCAGCAGCTTGGAGGGGGCTCGAAACACCATATATTTT TRBJ1-3 NA TRBV5-1 TRBD1
CASSSDRGQRNSPLHF TGTGCCAGCAGCTCCGACAGGGGGCAACGGAATTCACCCCTCCACTTT TRBJ1-6 NA TRBV7-2 TRBD1
CASSLETRETQYF TGTGCCAGCAGCTTGGAGACGAGGGAGACCCAGTACTTC TRBJ2-5 few TRBV7-3 NA
CASRGSESGGRSYEQYF TGCGCCAGCAGGGGCTCGGAAAGCGGGGGCCGATCCTACGAGCAGTACTTC TRBJ2-7 NA TRBV23-1 TRBD2
CASSLMGETGRTRGYGYTF TGTGCCAGCAGCCTAATGGGGGAGACAGGGAGAACTAGGGGCTATGGCTACACCTTC TRBJ1-2 few TRBV27 TRBD1
CASSVPGQYNEQFF TGTGCCAGCAGCGTTCCGGGACAGTACAATGAGCAGTTCTTC TRBJ2-1 few TRBV9 TRBD1
CASSLIGAAYEQYF TGTGCCAGCAGTTTGATAGGGGCGGCCTACGAGCAGTACTTC TRBJ2-7 NA TRBV28 NA
CASSLGGGPLNEQFF TGTGCCAGCAGCTTAGGGGGGGGCCCCCTCAATGAGCAGTTCTTC TRBJ2-1 NA TRBV7-2 NA
CASSRRDTGNTIYF TGTGCCAGCAGTCGCAGGGATACTGGAAACACCATATATTTT TRBJ1-3 NA TRBV6-5 NA
CASSYDFRDSRNSPLHF TGTGCCAGCAGTTACGACTTCCGGGACAGTCGTAATTCACCCCTCCACTTT TRBJ1-6 NA TRBV28 TRBD1
CAWSVRGQGYEKLFF TGTGCCTGGAGTGTACGCGGACAGGGGTATGAAAAACTGTTTTTT TRBJ1-4 once TRBV30 TRBD1
CASSTRQVYYGYTF TGTGCCAGTAGTACGCGACAGGTTTACTATGGCTACACCTTC TRBJ1-2 NA TRBV19 NA
CASSLAVRRDEKLFF TGTGCCAGCAGCCTTGCAGTCAGGAGGGATGAAAAACTGTTTTTT TRBJ1-4 NA TRBV11-2 NA
CAWARGGSQETQYF TGTGCGTGGGCGCGGGGGGGCTCTCAAGAGACCCAGTACTTC TRBJ2-5 NA TRBV30 TRBD2
CASSRKGTGSNYGYTF TGTGCCAGCAGCCGAAAGGGGACAGGGAGTAACTATGGCTACACCTTC TRBJ1-2 NA TRBV5-8 TRBD1